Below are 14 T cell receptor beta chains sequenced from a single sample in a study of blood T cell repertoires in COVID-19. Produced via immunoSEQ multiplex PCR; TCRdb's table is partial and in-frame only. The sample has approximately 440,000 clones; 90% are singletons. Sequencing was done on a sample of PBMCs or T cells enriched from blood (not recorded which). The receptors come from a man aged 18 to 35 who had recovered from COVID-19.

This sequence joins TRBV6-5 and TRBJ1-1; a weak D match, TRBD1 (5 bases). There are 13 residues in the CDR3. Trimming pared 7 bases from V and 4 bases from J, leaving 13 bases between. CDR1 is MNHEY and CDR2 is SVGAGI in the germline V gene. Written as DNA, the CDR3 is TGTGCCAGCAAAGCAGGGCGGCGCACTGAAGCTTTCTTT. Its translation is CASKAGRRTEAFF.

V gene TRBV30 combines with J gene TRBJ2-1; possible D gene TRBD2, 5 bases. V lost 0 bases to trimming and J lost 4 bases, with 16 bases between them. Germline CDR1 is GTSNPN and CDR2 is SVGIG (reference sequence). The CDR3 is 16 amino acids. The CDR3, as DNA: TGTGCCTGGAGTGTAGTCCAGCGGAGAACGTACAATGAGCAGTTCTTC. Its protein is CAWSVVQRRTYNEQFF.

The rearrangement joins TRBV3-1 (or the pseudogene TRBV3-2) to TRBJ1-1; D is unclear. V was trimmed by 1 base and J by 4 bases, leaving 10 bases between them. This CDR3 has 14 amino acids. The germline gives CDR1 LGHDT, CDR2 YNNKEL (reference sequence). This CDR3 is CASSQVAGSTEAFF. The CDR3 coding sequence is TGTGCCAGCAGCCAAGTCGCCGGGAGCACTGAAGCTTTCTTT.

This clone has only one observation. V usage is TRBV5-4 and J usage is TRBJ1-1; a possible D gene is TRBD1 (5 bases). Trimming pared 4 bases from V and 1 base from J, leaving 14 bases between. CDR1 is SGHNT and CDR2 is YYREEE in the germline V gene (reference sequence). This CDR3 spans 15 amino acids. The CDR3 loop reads CASSPGEGWNTEAFF. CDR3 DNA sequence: TGTGCCAGCAGCCCGGGGGAGGGATGGAACACTGAAGCTTTCTTT.

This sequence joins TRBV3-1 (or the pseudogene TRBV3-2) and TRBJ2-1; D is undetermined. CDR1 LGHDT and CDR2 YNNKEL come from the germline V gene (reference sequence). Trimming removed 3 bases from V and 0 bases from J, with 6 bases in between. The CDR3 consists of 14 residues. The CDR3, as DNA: TGTGCCAGCAGCCACGGTAGCTCCTACAATGAGCAGTTCTTC. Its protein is CASSHGSSYNEQFF.

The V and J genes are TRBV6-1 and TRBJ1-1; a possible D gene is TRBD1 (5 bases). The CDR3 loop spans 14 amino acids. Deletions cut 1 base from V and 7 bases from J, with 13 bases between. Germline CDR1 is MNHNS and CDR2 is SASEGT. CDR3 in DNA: TGTGCCAGCAGTGAAGATAACTGGGGACTTGAAGCTTTCTTT. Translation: CASSEDNWGLEAFF.

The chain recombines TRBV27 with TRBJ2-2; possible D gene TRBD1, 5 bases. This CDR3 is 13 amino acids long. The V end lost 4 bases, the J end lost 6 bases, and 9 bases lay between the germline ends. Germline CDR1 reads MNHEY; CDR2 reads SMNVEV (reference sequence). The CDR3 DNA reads TGTGCCAGCAGTTCCTTAGGGGCCGGGGAGCTGTTTTTT. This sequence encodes CASSSLGAGELFF.

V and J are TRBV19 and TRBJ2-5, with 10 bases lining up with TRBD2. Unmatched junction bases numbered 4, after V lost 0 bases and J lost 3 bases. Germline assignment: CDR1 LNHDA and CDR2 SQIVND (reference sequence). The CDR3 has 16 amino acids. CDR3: CASSIEGLAGEETQYF. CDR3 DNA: TGTGCCAGTAGTATAGAGGGGCTAGCGGGAGAAGAGACCCAGTACTTC.

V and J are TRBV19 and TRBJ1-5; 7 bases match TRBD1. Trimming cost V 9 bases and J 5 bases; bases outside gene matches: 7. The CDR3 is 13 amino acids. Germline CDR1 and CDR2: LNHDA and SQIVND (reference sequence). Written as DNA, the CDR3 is TGTGCCAGCGGGACAGAGTTTTATCAGCCCCAGCATTTT. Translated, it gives CASGTEFYQPQHF.

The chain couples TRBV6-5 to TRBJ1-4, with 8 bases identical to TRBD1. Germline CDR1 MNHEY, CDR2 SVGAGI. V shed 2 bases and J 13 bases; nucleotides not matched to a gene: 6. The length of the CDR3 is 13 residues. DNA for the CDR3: TGTGCCAGCAGTTACGGTTCAGGGGGCAGACTGTTTTTT. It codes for CASSYGSGGRLFF.

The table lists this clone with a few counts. The CDR3 region has the DNA TGTGCCAGCAGCGGTATGGGACTAGCGGGAGGGACGAACACCGGGGAGCTGTTTTTT. It codes for CASSGMGLAGGTNTGELFF. The chain combines TRBV9 with TRBJ2-2; 16 bases are a match to TRBD2. The V gene end was trimmed by 3 bases and the J gene end by 0 bases; junction bases not matched to a gene: 5. The CDR3 totals 19 residues. Germline V gene lookup returns CDR1 SGDLS and CDR2 YYNGEE.

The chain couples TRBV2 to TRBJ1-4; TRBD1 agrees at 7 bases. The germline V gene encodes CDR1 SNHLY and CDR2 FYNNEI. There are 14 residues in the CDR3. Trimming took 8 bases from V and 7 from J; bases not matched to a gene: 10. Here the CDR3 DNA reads TGTGCCAGCTTACTTGAGGGGGCTCGTGAAAAACTGTTTTTT. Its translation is CASLLEGAREKLFF. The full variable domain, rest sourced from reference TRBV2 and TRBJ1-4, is EPEVTQTPSHQVTQMGQEVILRCVPISNHLYFYWYRQILGQKVEFLVSFYNNEISEKSEIFDDQFSVERPDGSNFTLKIRSTKLEDSAMYFCASLLEGAREKLFFGSGTQLSVL.

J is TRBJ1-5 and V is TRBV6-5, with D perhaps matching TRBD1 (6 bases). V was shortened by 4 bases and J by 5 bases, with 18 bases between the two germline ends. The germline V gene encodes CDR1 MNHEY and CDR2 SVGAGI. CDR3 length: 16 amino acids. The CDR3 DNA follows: TGTGCCAGCAGTTCATCACAGGGTGTCAGAGATCAGCCCCAGCATTTT. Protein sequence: CASSSSQGVRDQPQHF.

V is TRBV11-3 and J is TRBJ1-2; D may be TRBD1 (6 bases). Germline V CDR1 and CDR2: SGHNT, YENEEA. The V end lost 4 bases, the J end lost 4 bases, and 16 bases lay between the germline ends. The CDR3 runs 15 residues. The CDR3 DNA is TGTGCCAGCAGCTGGACAGACGGGGATCTCTATGGCTACACCTTC. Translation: CASSWTDGDLYGYTF.